This is a list of T cell receptor beta chains from one sample in a study of blood T cell repertoires in COVID-19. Measured with immunoSEQ multiplex PCR; TCRdb has only the in-frame clones, and not every one. The data show 90,000 to 120,000 clones, over 75% seen once. The sequenced material came from peripheral blood. Receptors originate from a human donor in a cohort sampled during active COVID-19. The CDR3 runs from the conserved cysteine through the conserved F or W. The D gene is left open where the match is weak. The listing skips clone size in some rows; elsewhere it reads once, few, many or a size class.

>NA|TRBJ2-1|TRBV29-1|NA
TGCAGCGCCCTCCCCACCGAGACTGGGTACAATGAGCAGTTCTTC
CSALPTETGYNEQFF
>NA|TRBJ2-2|TRBV24-1|NA
TGTGCCACCAGTGGAGACATGATCCTCCCGAACACCGGGGAGCTGTTTTTT
CATSGDMILPNTGELFF
>NA|TRBJ1-5|TRBV27|once
TGTGCCAGCAGTTTCGCAGGGGTAATCGATCAGCCCCAGCATTTT
CASSFAGVIDQPQHF
>TRBD1|TRBJ1-5|TRBV28|NA
TGTGCCAGCAGCACCGGACAGGGGAGCAATCAGCCCCAGCATTTT
CASSTGQGSNQPQHF
>NA|TRBJ1-1|TRBV6-5|NA
TGTGCCAGCAGTCCCCTTAAGGGGACTGAAGCTTTCTTT
CASSPLKGTEAFF
>NA|TRBJ2-3|TRBV6-5|NA
TGTGCCAGCTTTGTGGGCGCCGAGTCGGCAGATACGCAGTATTTT
CASFVGAESADTQYF
>NA|TRBJ2-5|TRBV5-4|NA
TGTGCCAGCAGTCCCGCTAGCGACCAAGAGACCCAGTACTTC
CASSPASDQETQYF
>NA|TRBJ1-1|TRBV29-1|NA
TGCAGCGCCGGAAGACAGCTAGTCAACACTGAAGCTTTCTTT
CSAGRQLVNTEAFF
>NA|TRBJ2-2|TRBV7-7|NA
TGTGCTAGCAGCCCCACCAGGGGAGCGAGCGGGGAGCTGTTTTTT
CASSPTRGASGELFF
>NA|TRBJ2-1|TRBV28|once
TGTGCCAGCACCCACCTAGAGGATGAGCAGTTCTTC
CASTHLEDEQFF
>TRBD1|TRBJ1-6|TRBV5-6|NA
TGTGCCAGCAGCTTTTCATACTACAGGGGAGATAATTCACCCCTCCACTTT
CASSFSYYRGDNSPLHF
>TRBD2|TRBJ2-5|TRBV28|NA
TGTGCCAGCAGTCAGACGACTAGCGGGGGCGAGGAGACCCAGTACTTC
CASSQTTSGGEETQYF
>TRBD1|TRBJ1-1|TRBV4-1|NA
TGCGCCAGCAGCCTAGAGGGACAGTTGAACACTGAAGCTTTCTTT
CASSLEGQLNTEAFF
>NA|TRBJ1-1|TRBV18|medium-sized
TGTGCCAGCTCACCCGTAGGATACGGGGTAAGCACTGAAGCTTTCTTT
CASSPVGYGVSTEAFF
>TRBD1|TRBJ2-5|TRBV9|NA
TGTGCCAGCAGCGTAGGGGACAGGGGATTTCAAGAGACCCAGTACTTC
CASSVGDRGFQETQYF
>NA|TRBJ1-2|TRBV6-5|few
TGTGCCAGCAGTCAGACAGGAGCGGCTAACTATGGCTACACCTTC
CASSQTGAANYGYTF
>NA|TRBJ1-1|TRBV5-5|NA
TGTGCCAGCTCCCCGGGGGACACTGAAGCTTTCTTT
CASSPGDTEAFF
>TRBD2|TRBJ2-7|TRBV4-2|NA
TGTGCCAGCAGCCAAGATAGGGAGACTAGCGGGGTATTTTACTACGAGCAGTACTTC
CASSQDRETSGVFYYEQYF
>NA|TRBJ2-5|TRBV5-1|NA
TGCGCCAGCAGCTTGGTGGTTATGGGGCCCAGGGTGGGCCAGTACTTC
CASSLVVMGPRVGQYF
>NA|TRBJ2-5|TRBV27|once
TGTGCCAGCAGTTTTATCGCAGGGGAGACCCAGTACTTC
CASSFIAGETQYF
>TRBD1|TRBJ1-4|TRBV19|once
TGTGCCAGTACCCCAGGGGGGAACGAAAAACTGTTTTTT
CASTPGGNEKLFF
>NA|TRBJ2-5|TRBV10-3|NA
TGTGCCGCGGGAACAGGGGCTGAAGAGACCCAGTACTTC
CAAGTGAEETQYF
>NA|TRBJ1-5|TRBV27|NA
TGTGCCAGCAGCCGGAAGGGGGATAACAATCAGCCCCAGCATTTT
CASSRKGDNNQPQHF
>TRBD1|TRBJ1-1|TRBV3-1/TRBV3-2|NA
TGTGCCAGCAGCCAAGGGAGGGGGCGAAGCACTGAAGCTTTCTTT
CASSQGRGRSTEAFF
>NA|TRBJ2-6|TRBV7-9|NA
TGTGCCAGCAGCTTACACATCTCTGGGGCCAACGTCCTGACTTTC
CASSLHISGANVLTF
>TRBD2|TRBJ2-2|TRBV5-1|NA
TGCGCCAGCAGCTTCCATCCTAGCGGGGGGTTGGACACCGGGGAGCTGTTTTTT
CASSFHPSGGLDTGELFF
>NA|TRBJ2-7|TRBV5-6|NA
TGTGCCAGCAGCTTGAGGGCGGGCAACCTTTACGAGCAGTACTTC
CASSLRAGNLYEQYF
>NA|TRBJ2-1|TRBV27|NA
TGTGCCAGCAGGCCCAGGGCCTACAATGAGCAGTTCTTC
CASRPRAYNEQFF
>TRBD2|TRBJ2-3|TRBV3-1/TRBV3-2|NA
TGTGCCAGCAGCCAAGATCTGGTAGCGGGGGGGCGAGATACGCAGTATTTT
CASSQDLVAGGRDTQYF
>NA|TRBJ2-7|TRBV19|NA
TGTGCCAGTAGTATCGTCGGGGGGCTCTCCTACGAGCAGTACTTC
CASSIVGGLSYEQYF
>TRBD2|TRBJ2-3|TRBV13|NA
TGTGCCAGCAGCACCGCAACTAGCGGGGACACAGATACGCAGTATTTT
CASSTATSGDTDTQYF
>NA|TRBJ2-1|TRBV3-1/TRBV3-2|NA
TGTGCCAGCAGCCACAGGGTTACCAATGAGCAGTTCTTC
CASSHRVTNEQFF
>TRBD2|TRBJ2-5|TRBV30|NA
TGTGCCTGGAATGGGCAAGGAGGCGGGAGGGCCCTTAGGACCCAGTACTTC
CAWNGQGGGRALRTQYF
>NA|TRBJ2-1|TRBV5-4|few
TGTGCCAGCAGCTTGGGATCGAGTAGCGAGTGGTTCTTC
CASSLGSSSEWFF
>NA|TRBJ2-2|TRBV5-1|NA
TGCGCCAGCAGCCGTTTGGGCCTAGGGGATGCCGGGGAGCTGTTTTTT
CASSRLGLGDAGELFF
>TRBD1|TRBJ1-2|TRBV5-8|NA
TGTGCCAGCAGCTTGGCACAGGGGGGAGGCTACACCTTC
CASSLAQGGGYTF
>NA|TRBJ1-2|TRBV5-1|NA
TGCGCCAGCAGGGTTACTACTACAGGATCCTACACCTTC
CASRVTTTGSYTF
>NA|TRBJ1-6|TRBV7-9|many
TGTGCCAGCAGCTTGCAGGCAGGGGTTAGTGATTCACCCCTCCACTTT
CASSLQAGVSDSPLHF
>NA|TRBJ2-1|TRBV10-1|NA
TGCGCCAGCAGTGCATCCAGGGGACGTTATAATGAGCAGTTCTTC
CASSASRGRYNEQFF
>NA|TRBJ2-7|TRBV7-2|NA
TGTGCCAGCAGCCCACGGGACTTGATCTACGAGCAGTACTTC
CASSPRDLIYEQYF
>TRBD2|TRBJ2-3|TRBV6-4|NA
TGTGCCAGCAGTGAGATTGGCGGGGGTGCAGATACGCAGTATTTT
CASSEIGGGADTQYF
>NA|TRBJ2-1|TRBV5-4|NA
TGTGCCAGCAGCCCCGCCCGTAGCGATGTTGAGCAGTTCTTC
CASSPARSDVEQFF
>NA|TRBJ2-7|TRBV7-9|once
TGTGCCAGCAGCCCCCGGCCGGACAGTCTACGGGAGCAGTACTTC
CASSPRPDSLREQYF
>NA|TRBJ1-2|TRBV28|NA
TGTGCCAGCAGTCCACGCAGGTGGGGCTACACCTTC
CASSPRRWGYTF
>NA|TRBJ2-7|TRBV5-6|few
TGTGCCAGCAGCTGGGCCAGGGGCGAGCAGTACTTC
CASSWARGEQYF
>TRBD1|TRBJ1-2|TRBV19|NA
TGTGCCAGTAGTATGTGGGACAGGGGGTACTATGGCTACACCTTC
CASSMWDRGYYGYTF
>NA|TRBJ1-4|TRBV11-2|NA
TGTGCCAGCAGCCCACGACAAGCAACTAATGAAAAACTGTTTTTT
CASSPRQATNEKLFF
>TRBD1|TRBJ1-4|TRBV10-3|NA
TGTGCCATCAGGGCCGGGACAGGGGCCGAAAAACTGTTTTTT
CAIRAGTGAEKLFF
>NA|TRBJ2-3|TRBV5-1|few
TGCGCCAGCAACCCGGCCGGGTCCGCAGATACGCAGTATTTT
CASNPAGSADTQYF
>TRBD1|TRBJ2-7|TRBV19|once
TGTGCCAGTAGTATATCGGCACAGGGGAGCTCCTACGAGCAGTACTTC
CASSISAQGSSYEQYF
>TRBD1|TRBJ1-2|TRBV7-2|few
TGTGCCAGCAGCTCTTCACAGGGGCCCCTCGACTATGGCTACACCTTC
CASSSSQGPLDYGYTF
>TRBD1|TRBJ1-1|TRBV7-8|NA
TGTGCCAGCAGCGGACAGGGGTACACTGAAGCTTTCTTT
CASSGQGYTEAFF
>NA|TRBJ1-5|TRBV19|few
TGTGCCAGTAGAGTACAGGGTGTCATTAGCAATCAGCCCCAGCATTTT
CASRVQGVISNQPQHF
>TRBD1|TRBJ1-4|TRBV3-1/TRBV3-2|NA
TGTGCCAGCAGCTGGACAGGAGCAACTAATGAAAAACTGTTTTTT
CASSWTGATNEKLFF